The T cell receptor (beta chain) under discussion was sequenced for a study of OX40 agonist ivuxolimab in advanced cancers. From germline, CDR1 is MNHNS and CDR2 SASEGT. This CDR3 region has 15 residues. V lost 3 bases and J 7 bases, leaving 17 bases between the germline ends. Libraries were prepared by immunoSEQ multiplex PCR; TCRdb keeps only in-frame clonotypes and omits some of them. Here the sample spans about 80,000 clones, roughly 90% being singletons. The sample consisted of CD4+ or CD8+ T cells sorted from blood, taken in a trial of the OX40 agonist ivuxolimab. The chain uses TRBV6-1 and TRBJ2-3; D is possibly TRBD2 (6 bases). The receptor was isolated from an adult with an advanced solid tumor such as melanoma, head and neck, liver or kidney cancer. CDR3 DNA sequence: TGTGCCAGCAGTGATCCGGGACTGCGGGACCATACGCAGTATTTT. This sequence encodes CASSDPGLRDHTQYF.